This TCR beta chain came from a study of shared clonotypes between healthy human individuals. J lost 3 bases, V lost 4 bases, and 14 bases had no gene match. CDR3 length equals 17 residues. Germline V gene data show CDR1 as SGHRS and CDR2 as YFSETQ. The protocol was immunoSEQ multiplex PCR, while the TCRdb copy is restricted to in-frame clones and leaves out a portion. The sample consists of under 2.5 million clones, 85% to 95% of them appearing once. Only Caucasian adults living in Nashville, Tennessee made up the donor group. The chain links TRBV5-1 to TRBJ2-7; TRBD1 agrees at 9 bases. The sequencing input was naive CD4+ T cells from PBMCs. Subset meaning: CD45RA+ positively selected. This clonotype was obtained from a man between 18 and 35 years old in good health. Some clones in this sample may be carry-over from other donors' samples. The CDR3 coding sequence is TGCGCCAGCAGCCCTACTGGGCCCGGGACAGGGCTCTACGAGCAGTACTTC. Its translation is CASSPTGPGTGLYEQYF.